Shown below are 19 T cell receptor beta chains from a single sample sequenced in a study of human T cells and chemical hapten exposure (dated by TCRdb to about 2021). The time point tag for this specimen amounts to: pre-sensitization, week 0. The treatment or condition label of this sample denotes: therapeutic diphenylcyclopropenone sensitization with weekly scalp DPC. Receptor amplification or capture employed RACE. The sequencing machine was a NextSeq 500. TCRdb passed the public sequencing reads through fastp at Q25 and MiXCR, retaining productive beta sequences. CDR3 protein duplicates are merged, each entry listing the most common genes and DNA. The sample table records 150,000 to 200,000 distinct CDR3 sequences; around 30% of these occur just once. The ten largest clones add up to just under 3% of the sample. Source: whole blood, taken in connection with sensitization to the hapten diphenylcyclopropenone (DPC). Every receptor here comes from a woman in her twenties or thirties with alopecia areata. Some clones in this sample may be carry-over from other donors' samples.

The genes are TRBV28 and TRBJ1-1; TRBD1 matches at 7 bases. CDR3 size: 16 residues. V lost 5 bases, J lost 4 bases, and 13 bases stayed unmatched. Germline V gene data show CDR1 as MDHEN and CDR2 as SYDVKM. This CDR3 is CASSETTGDWSTEAFF. In DNA, the CDR3 is TGTGCCAGCAGTGAAACAACAGGGGATTGGTCCACTGAAGCTTTCTTT. The full variable domain, completed using reference TRBV28 and TRBJ1-1, is DVKVTQSSRYLVKRTGEKVFLECVQDMDHENMFWYRQDPGLGLRLIYFSYDVKMKEKGDIPEGYSVSREKKERFSLILESASTNQTSMYLCASSETTGDWSTEAFFGQGTRLTVV.

A few counts support this clonotype. The genes are TRBV2 and TRBJ1-1; D perhaps matches TRBD1 (5 bases). This CDR3 has 13 residues. Trimming removed 8 bases at V and 0 bases at J, with 10 bases between. The V gene's germline CDR1 is SNHLY and CDR2 FYNNEI. The CDR3 DNA is TGTGCCAGCGCGGGACGTATGAACACTGAAGCTTTCTTT. Translated, it gives CASAGRMNTEAFF.

The V call is TRBV20-1, the J call TRBJ2-7; 8 nucleotides line up with TRBD1. Germline V gene data show CDR1 as DFQATT and CDR2 as SNEGSKA (reference sequence). This CDR3 comprises 13 residues. With 0 bases clipped from V and 6 bases from J, the junction kept 4 bases outside the gene matches. DNA of the CDR3: TGCAGTGCTAGAGATACAGGGGGAGGCGAGCAGTACTTC. Residues: CSARDTGGGEQYF.

For this clonotype: As the CDR3 is not closed by the conserved phenylalanine or tryptophan, this likely results from a read error. The J gene is TRBJ1-5, the V gene TRBV11-1; tentative D call: TRBD1 (5 bases). The ends were cut back, 3 bases at V and 3 bases at J, with 15 bases in the middle. Per the germline V gene, CDR1 is SGHAT and CDR2 is FQDESV (reference sequence). CDR3 size: 16 residues. In nucleotides, the CDR3 is TGTGCCAGCAGCTTCTCGGGGGACCTACTCAATCAGCCCCAGCATCTT. Its protein is CASSFSGDLLNQPQHL.

This chain uses TRBV7-2 with TRBJ2-4; no reliable D call. V lost 5 bases and J 8 bases, leaving 16 bases between the germline ends. Germline-derived CDR1 and CDR2 are SGHTA and FQGNSA. The CDR3 runs to 14 residues. The DNA of the CDR3 is TGTGCCAGCAGCCTCTCACACAGAACGGACATTCAGTACTTC. Translation gives CASSLSHRTDIQYF.

This clonotype was observed once. The chain combines TRBV7-9 with TRBJ2-7; maybe TRBD1 (5 bases). CDR1 is SEHNR and CDR2 is FQNEAQ in the germline V gene (reference sequence). The CDR3 loop spans 14 amino acids. The germline V and J ends were trimmed by 2 bases and 2 bases, with 10 bases remaining between them. The CDR3 loop reads CASSLISQAYEQYF. For the CDR3, the DNA is TGTGCCAGCAGCTTAATCTCACAGGCCTACGAGCAGTACTTC.

In this sample, this clonotype turned up a few times. The rearrangement links TRBV12-3 or TRBV12-4 to TRBJ1-6; 9 bases line up with TRBD1. The CDR3 has 15 amino acids. V lost 5 bases to trimming and J lost 7 bases; unmatched junction nucleotides: 6. The DNA for the CDR3 is TGTGCCAGCAGTCGTTCCGGGACAGGGAATTCACCCCTCCACTTT. This encodes CASSRSGTGNSPLHF.

This clonotype appeared many times. V is TRBV27 and J is TRBJ1-2, with D perhaps TRBD1 (6 bases). CDR1 and CDR2 (germline): MNHEY, SMNVEV (reference sequence). The CDR3 extends over 14 amino acids. Between the trimmed V and J ends, which lost 5 bases and 4 bases, there was a span of 14 bases. As DNA, the CDR3 is TGTGCCAGCAGTGAGGGGGGGCAGTCCTATGGCTACACCTTC. Encoded protein: CASSEGGQSYGYTF.

The chain uses TRBV10-3 and TRBJ2-3, with no clear D. Trimming took off 6 bases at V and 2 bases at J, with 9 bases between the two ends. The CDR3 loop spans 13 amino acids. Germline lookup yields CDR1 ENHRY and CDR2 SYGVKD. The DNA of the CDR3 is TGTGCCATCAGCGAGCAGTTCACAGATACGCAGTATTTT. Its protein product is CAISEQFTDTQYF.

V usage is TRBV29-1 and J usage is TRBJ2-3; a possible D gene is TRBD2 (6 bases). Germline CDR1 SQVTM, CDR2 ANQGSEA. The length of the CDR3 is 14 residues. V lost 0 bases to trimming and J lost 5 bases, with 12 bases between them. CDR3 nucleotide sequence: TGCAGCGTTGAAGAGTGGGGGGAATTAGATACGCAGTATTTT. Translation gives CSVEEWGELDTQYF.

V and J are TRBV20-1 and TRBJ2-1; 7 nucleotides agree with TRBD2. The J segment lost 8 bases and the V segment lost 6 bases, leaving 19 bases of the junction unmatched. The CDR3 spans 16 residues. Germline V gene lookup returns CDR1 DFQATT and CDR2 SNEGSKA (reference sequence). The chain's CDR3 is CSAQHLLGRRVDEQFF. The DNA of the CDR3 is TGCAGTGCACAACATCTCCTCGGGAGGCGGGTGGATGAGCAGTTCTTC.

There are a few counts of this clonotype. The chain has TRBV6-2 or TRBV6-3 and TRBJ2-7; D is unclear. The CDR3 consists of 11 residues. Germline lookup yields CDR1 MNHEY and CDR2 SVGEGT. The V end lost 5 bases, the J end lost 4 bases, and 6 bases lay between the germline ends. In DNA, the CDR3 is TGTGCCAGCAGTCGACTTTACGAGCAGTACTTC. Protein sequence: CASSRLYEQYF.

The table lists this clonotype with a few counts. The J gene is TRBJ1-1, the V gene TRBV7-2; 8 bases line up with TRBD1. V shed 5 bases, J shed 12 bases, and the junction held 14 bases outside the gene matches. Germline assignment: CDR1 SGHTA and CDR2 FQGNSA. CDR3 size: 14 residues. CDR3 nucleotides: TGTGCCAGCAGCCCGGTCCCGCCTACAGGGGGAACTTTCTTT. Amino acid sequence: CASSPVPPTGGTFF.

This clonotype was observed a handful of times. This chain joins TRBV28 and TRBJ1-6; D unresolved. The ends were cut back, 5 bases at V and 12 bases at J, with 11 bases in the middle. The CDR3 loop spans 12 amino acids. The germline V gene has CDR1 MDHEN and CDR2 SYDVKM. The CDR3 nucleotides read TGTGCCAGCAGTGGTCCATTAAAACCCCTCCACTTT. This encodes CASSGPLKPLHF.

The chain recombines TRBV25-1 with TRBJ1-1; weak D call: TRBD1 (5 bases). In germline, CDR1 is MGHDK, CDR2 SYGVNS. This CDR3 is built from 12 residues. Trimming cost V 3 bases and J 11 bases, with 13 bases left between them. The chain's CDR3 is CASSDQGISAFF. Written as DNA, the CDR3 is TGTGCCAGCAGTGATCAGGGAATTTCGGCTTTCTTT.

A few counts support this clonotype. The chain has TRBV29-1 and TRBJ1-2; tentative D call: TRBD1 (5 bases). V was clipped by 0 bases and J by 4 bases, with 12 bases between them. This CDR3 comprises 14 residues. Germline lookup yields CDR1 SQVTM and CDR2 ANQGSEA. The CDR3, as DNA: TGCAGCGTTGAAGATTGGCGCGGGGGCTATGGCTACACCTTC. Translated: CSVEDWRGGYGYTF.

The sample holds many counts of this clonotype. The CDR3 nucleotides are TGTGCCAGCAGCCCCGAGACTTTCGCTAATCAGCCCCAGCATTTT. As protein: CASSPETFANQPQHF. This rearrangement joins TRBV21-1 to TRBJ1-5. TRBV21-1 is reported as a pseudogene. The CDR3 has 15 amino acids.

This clonotype has a handful of counts. The chain carries TRBV29-1 and TRBJ2-7; TRBD1 matches at 8 bases. This CDR3 contains 14 residues. Looked up from germline, CDR1 is SQVTM and CDR2 is ANQGSEA. With 1 base clipped from V and 0 bases from J, the junction kept 2 bases outside the gene matches. The CDR3 bases are TGCAGCGTTGAAGGGACAGGGAGCTCCTACGAGCAGTACTTC. It specifies CSVEGTGSSYEQYF.

The chain uses TRBV6-1 and TRBJ2-7, with 7 bases fitting TRBD1. Germline loops: CDR1 MNHNS, CDR2 SASEGT. The J segment lost 5 bases and the V segment lost 6 bases, leaving 13 bases of the junction unmatched. The CDR3 is 15 residues long. CDR3 DNA: TGTGCCAGCAGCGTACGACAGGGATGGTCGAACGAGCAGTACTTC. Its protein is CASSVRQGWSNEQYF.